These T cell receptor beta chains were read from a single sample in a study of T-cell reconstitution after alpha-beta-depleted transplantation in children. TCRdb used MiXCR to reprocess the PCR reads, holding one entry per CDR3 protein. The table includes almost 400,000 distinct CDR3 sequences, around 20% detected once. The material sequenced was PBMCs from the stem cell graft donor, taken from the stem cell graft. The receptors come from a human donor who donated a stem cell graft to a child with acute myeloid leukemia. The CDR3 runs from the conserved cysteine through the conserved F or W. The order of the fields is V gene, J gene, clone size, D gene, CDR3 DNA, CDR3 protein. D genes are given only for firm matches. Rows give clone size only sometimes, using once, few, many, or a class for an expanded clone.

v_call: TRBV12-3/TRBV12-4; j_call: TRBJ1-6; clone_size: NA; d_call: TRBD1; cdr3_nt: TGTGCCAGCAGCACGACAGGGCGAGGTTCACCCCTCCACTTT; cdr3_aa: CASSTTGRGSPLHF
v_call: TRBV20-1; j_call: TRBJ2-1; clone_size: many; d_call: TRBD2; cdr3_nt: TGCAGTGCTAGTTGGCCAGCGGGAGCCTACAATGAGCAGTTCTTC; cdr3_aa: CSASWPAGAYNEQFF
v_call: TRBV27; j_call: TRBJ1-2; clone_size: NA; d_call: NA; cdr3_nt: TGTGCCAGCAGTCCAATGGGGGGGGCCTACTATGGCTACACCTTC; cdr3_aa: CASSPMGGAYYGYTF
v_call: TRBV28; j_call: TRBJ1-6; clone_size: NA; d_call: NA; cdr3_nt: TGTGCCAGCAGTTTGCGTACTCTGGATGCCTATAATTCACCCCTCCACTTT; cdr3_aa: CASSLRTLDAYNSPLHF
v_call: TRBV7-8; j_call: TRBJ2-3; clone_size: few; d_call: TRBD2; cdr3_nt: TGTGCCAGCAGCTTAGTTATCCTAGCGGGAGTGGTTGGAGATACGCAGTATTTT; cdr3_aa: CASSLVILAGVVGDTQYF
v_call: TRBV10-3; j_call: TRBJ2-3; clone_size: many; d_call: TRBD1; cdr3_nt: TGTGCCATCAACAGGGGCGATACGCAGTATTTT; cdr3_aa: CAINRGDTQYF
v_call: TRBV5-6; j_call: TRBJ2-7; clone_size: NA; d_call: NA; cdr3_nt: TGTGCCAGCAGCTTGGTTGCTATTAGGGGGGAGCAGTACTTC; cdr3_aa: CASSLVAIRGEQYF
v_call: TRBV5-1; j_call: TRBJ2-7; clone_size: NA; d_call: NA; cdr3_nt: TGCGCCAGCAGCTTGGGACAGTACGGCACTAGCGAGCAGTACTTC; cdr3_aa: CASSLGQYGTSEQYF
v_call: TRBV12-3/TRBV12-4; j_call: TRBJ2-5; clone_size: NA; d_call: TRBD1; cdr3_nt: TGTGCCAGCAGTCCCACCGGGACAGGGATGGTAGAGACCCAGTACTTC; cdr3_aa: CASSPTGTGMVETQYF
v_call: TRBV7-2; j_call: TRBJ2-7; clone_size: NA; d_call: NA; cdr3_nt: TGTGCCAGCAGCTTAGCCCTTCAGGGAGGGCAGTACTTC; cdr3_aa: CASSLALQGGQYF
v_call: TRBV20-1; j_call: TRBJ2-7; clone_size: many; d_call: NA; cdr3_nt: TGCAGTGCTAGATCTGCAGGAACCTACGAGCAGTACTTC; cdr3_aa: CSARSAGTYEQYF
v_call: TRBV3-1; j_call: TRBJ2-7; clone_size: NA; d_call: NA; cdr3_nt: TGTGCCAGCAGCCACAATGTGAACGAGCAGTACTTC; cdr3_aa: CASSHNVNEQYF
v_call: TRBV28; j_call: TRBJ2-3; clone_size: few; d_call: TRBD2; cdr3_nt: TGTGCCAGCAGTTTAAAGGGACTAGCGGGAGATACGCAGTATTTT; cdr3_aa: CASSLKGLAGDTQYF
v_call: TRBV24-1; j_call: TRBJ2-7; clone_size: few; d_call: NA; cdr3_nt: TGTGCCACCACTGACCGATACGAGCAGTACTTC; cdr3_aa: CATTDRYEQYF
v_call: TRBV20-1; j_call: TRBJ2-1; clone_size: once; d_call: TRBD2; cdr3_nt: TGCAGTGCTGGGACTAGCGGGAGTTTCTACAATGAGCAGTTCTTC; cdr3_aa: CSAGTSGSFYNEQFF
v_call: TRBV7-8; j_call: TRBJ2-1; clone_size: NA; d_call: TRBD2; cdr3_nt: TGTGCCAGCAGCCCGGCTAGCGGGAGGGCCCTTGAGCAGTTCTTC; cdr3_aa: CASSPASGRALEQFF
v_call: TRBV14; j_call: TRBJ2-3; clone_size: NA; d_call: NA; cdr3_nt: TGTGCCAGCAGCCAAGAAAGGGGAGTCACGCAGTATTTT; cdr3_aa: CASSQERGVTQYF
v_call: TRBV25-1; j_call: TRBJ2-3; clone_size: many; d_call: TRBD2; cdr3_nt: TGTGCCAGCAGTGAATCGTGGACTAGCGGGAGGCCCACAGATACGCAGTATTTT; cdr3_aa: CASSESWTSGRPTDTQYF
v_call: TRBV11-2; j_call: TRBJ2-3; clone_size: NA; d_call: NA; cdr3_nt: TGTGCCAGCAGCTTAGGAGTAGGGAACACAGATACGCAGTATTTT; cdr3_aa: CASSLGVGNTDTQYF
v_call: TRBV20-1; j_call: TRBJ2-1; clone_size: NA; d_call: TRBD2; cdr3_nt: TGCAGTGCTAGAGATGTTTCTAGCGGGAGTCTCTACAATGAGCAGTTCTTC; cdr3_aa: CSARDVSSGSLYNEQFF
v_call: TRBV29-1; j_call: TRBJ2-2; clone_size: NA; d_call: NA; cdr3_nt: TGCAGCGGACGCAAATCCTTACCCGGGGAGCTGTTTTTT; cdr3_aa: CSGRKSLPGELFF
v_call: TRBV12-3/TRBV12-4; j_call: TRBJ2-3; clone_size: few; d_call: TRBD1; cdr3_nt: TGTGCCACCGGACAGGGGGCGACAGATACGCAGTATTTT; cdr3_aa: CATGQGATDTQYF
v_call: TRBV12-3/TRBV12-4; j_call: TRBJ2-2; clone_size: many; d_call: TRBD2; cdr3_nt: TGTGCCAGCAGTTCTATAGCGGGAGTTGGGACCGGGGAGCTGTTTTTT; cdr3_aa: CASSSIAGVGTGELFF
v_call: TRBV20-1; j_call: TRBJ1-1; clone_size: few; d_call: TRBD1; cdr3_nt: TGCAGTCCAAGGGGGCCCGCACCTATGAACACTGAAGCTTTCTTT; cdr3_aa: CSPRGPAPMNTEAFF
v_call: TRBV29-1; j_call: TRBJ2-7; clone_size: many; d_call: NA; cdr3_nt: TGCAGCGTTGGTGGGCGGGGTGACGAGCAGTACTTC; cdr3_aa: CSVGGRGDEQYF
v_call: TRBV12-3/TRBV12-4; j_call: TRBJ2-3; clone_size: NA; d_call: TRBD2; cdr3_nt: TGTGCCAGCAGTTTTGGACTAGCGGATACTAGCACAGATACGCAGTATTTT; cdr3_aa: CASSFGLADTSTDTQYF
v_call: TRBV20-1; j_call: TRBJ1-1; clone_size: few; d_call: NA; cdr3_nt: TGCAGTGGGTCACGAAACACTGAAGCTTTCTTT; cdr3_aa: CSGSRNTEAFF
v_call: TRBV28; j_call: TRBJ2-3; clone_size: NA; d_call: NA; cdr3_nt: TGTGCCAGCAGCCGTATGGGCACCAAGATCACAGATACGCAGTATTTT; cdr3_aa: CASSRMGTKITDTQYF
v_call: TRBV12-3/TRBV12-4; j_call: TRBJ1-1; clone_size: few; d_call: NA; cdr3_nt: TGTGCCAGCAGTCAGCGGAACACTGAAGCTTTCTTT; cdr3_aa: CASSQRNTEAFF
v_call: TRBV3-1; j_call: TRBJ2-3; clone_size: NA; d_call: NA; cdr3_nt: TGTGCCAGCAGCCAAGAACCGTCAGATACGCAGTATTTT; cdr3_aa: CASSQEPSDTQYF
v_call: TRBV6-1; j_call: TRBJ1-5; clone_size: NA; d_call: TRBD1; cdr3_nt: TGTGCCAGCAGCCTGGGACAGCCGTATCAGCCCCAGCATTTT; cdr3_aa: CASSLGQPYQPQHF
v_call: TRBV4-3; j_call: TRBJ1-1; clone_size: NA; d_call: NA; cdr3_nt: TGCGCCAGCAGCAAAACGGGGGGAATCTCTGAAGCTTTCTTT; cdr3_aa: CASSKTGGISEAFF
v_call: TRBV6-1; j_call: TRBJ2-7; clone_size: few; d_call: TRBD2; cdr3_nt: TGTGCCAGCATCAGGACTAGCGGGAGCTACGAGCAGTACTTC; cdr3_aa: CASIRTSGSYEQYF
v_call: TRBV12-3/TRBV12-4; j_call: TRBJ2-3; clone_size: few; d_call: NA; cdr3_nt: TGTGCCAGCAGTTCACACGGGAGTAGAGATACGCAGTATTTT; cdr3_aa: CASSSHGSRDTQYF
v_call: TRBV20-1; j_call: TRBJ2-3; clone_size: few; d_call: NA; cdr3_nt: TGCAGTGCTAGAGATGGGACCTTGCCAGATACGCAGTATTTT; cdr3_aa: CSARDGTLPDTQYF
v_call: TRBV5-1; j_call: TRBJ2-1; clone_size: NA; d_call: NA; cdr3_nt: TGCGCCAGCAGCTTGGCCGGTCCGATCAATGAGCAGTTCTTC; cdr3_aa: CASSLAGPINEQFF
v_call: TRBV20-1; j_call: TRBJ2-7; clone_size: many; d_call: TRBD2; cdr3_nt: TGCAGTGCTAGGGGATGGGGCGGGAGCTACGAGCAGTACTTC; cdr3_aa: CSARGWGGSYEQYF
v_call: TRBV20-1; j_call: TRBJ2-2; clone_size: NA; d_call: NA; cdr3_nt: TGCAGTGCTAGAATGGGGAGTAGCTTCACCGGGGAGCTGTTTTTT; cdr3_aa: CSARMGSSFTGELFF
v_call: TRBV29-1; j_call: TRBJ1-4; clone_size: NA; d_call: NA; cdr3_nt: TGCAGCGTTGAAGATTTCTGTCGCAGGCCGGCGGATGAAAAACTGTTTTTT; cdr3_aa: CSVEDFCRRPADEKLFF
v_call: TRBV28; j_call: TRBJ2-1; clone_size: few; d_call: NA; cdr3_nt: TGTGCCAGCAGTTTTAATTGGGACAATGAGCAGTTCTTC; cdr3_aa: CASSFNWDNEQFF
v_call: TRBV15; j_call: TRBJ2-3; clone_size: few; d_call: NA; cdr3_nt: TGTGCCACCAGCAGATCCCCCACAGATACGCAGTATTTT; cdr3_aa: CATSRSPTDTQYF
v_call: TRBV12-3/TRBV12-4; j_call: TRBJ2-3; clone_size: NA; d_call: TRBD2; cdr3_nt: TGTGCCAGCAATCAGGTGGGAGGGCCAGATACGCAGTATTTT; cdr3_aa: CASNQVGGPDTQYF
v_call: TRBV20-1; j_call: TRBJ2-3; clone_size: many; d_call: TRBD2; cdr3_nt: TGCAGTGCCACGACTAGCGGGAGGGCCGATACGCAGTATTTT; cdr3_aa: CSATTSGRADTQYF
v_call: TRBV29-1; j_call: TRBJ2-3; clone_size: NA; d_call: TRBD2; cdr3_nt: TGCAGCGTTGAGTTGGGACTAGCGGGGAGTCAGTATTTT; cdr3_aa: CSVELGLAGSQYF
v_call: TRBV7-9; j_call: TRBJ2-1; clone_size: NA; d_call: NA; cdr3_nt: TGTGCCAGCAGCTTAGAGGCTAGTAGCGGTGAGCAGTTCTTC; cdr3_aa: CASSLEASSGEQFF
v_call: TRBV6-6; j_call: TRBJ2-7; clone_size: many; d_call: NA; cdr3_nt: TGTGCCAGCAGTTACTCCCCCTACGAGCAGTACTTC; cdr3_aa: CASSYSPYEQYF
v_call: TRBV27; j_call: TRBJ2-7; clone_size: many; d_call: NA; cdr3_nt: TGTGCCAGTAGCTTGGCCGGACGTTACGAGCAGTACTTC; cdr3_aa: CASSLAGRYEQYF
v_call: TRBV18; j_call: TRBJ1-6; clone_size: NA; d_call: NA; cdr3_nt: TGTGCCAGCTCACCATCGTCGGTGGAAAATTCACCCCTCCACTTT; cdr3_aa: CASSPSSVENSPLHF
v_call: TRBV20-1; j_call: TRBJ2-1; clone_size: NA; d_call: TRBD2; cdr3_nt: TGCAGTGCTAGGGGCGTCGGGACTACCCCTTTCTTC; cdr3_aa: CSARGVGTTPFF
v_call: TRBV28; j_call: TRBJ2-7; clone_size: NA; d_call: NA; cdr3_nt: TGTGCCAGCAGTTTATTCGGGGCCTTCTACGAGCAGTACTTC; cdr3_aa: CASSLFGAFYEQYF
v_call: TRBV20-1; j_call: TRBJ2-1; clone_size: many; d_call: TRBD1; cdr3_nt: TGCAGTGCTAGTGGTTCTGGGACAGGTGACGATGAGCAGTTCTTC; cdr3_aa: CSASGSGTGDDEQFF
v_call: TRBV7-9; j_call: TRBJ2-2; clone_size: NA; d_call: NA; cdr3_nt: TGTGCCAGCAGCCCCACGGGGGCGCGTACCGGGGAGCTGTTTTTT; cdr3_aa: CASSPTGARTGELFF
v_call: TRBV5-1; j_call: TRBJ2-7; clone_size: few; d_call: NA; cdr3_nt: TGCGCCAGCAGCTTGGACCGCGTTGAGTACTTC; cdr3_aa: CASSLDRVEYF
v_call: TRBV24-1; j_call: TRBJ2-2; clone_size: few; d_call: NA; cdr3_nt: TGTGCCACCGTCAAGGACGGGGAGCTGTTTTTT; cdr3_aa: CATVKDGELFF
v_call: TRBV12-3/TRBV12-4; j_call: TRBJ2-4; clone_size: NA; d_call: NA; cdr3_nt: TGTGCCAGCAGTTTAACGGACACAGCCAAAAACATTCAGTACTTC; cdr3_aa: CASSLTDTAKNIQYF
v_call: TRBV6-1; j_call: TRBJ2-1; clone_size: few; d_call: TRBD2; cdr3_nt: TGTGCCAGCCGACCGGGGACTAGCGGGAGTCGGGACAATGAGCAGTTCTTC; cdr3_aa: CASRPGTSGSRDNEQFF
v_call: TRBV29-1; j_call: TRBJ1-4; clone_size: NA; d_call: TRBD1; cdr3_nt: TGCAGCGTTGAAGACACAGGGGGCGTAGAAAAACTGTTTTTT; cdr3_aa: CSVEDTGGVEKLFF
v_call: TRBV20-1; j_call: TRBJ2-2; clone_size: NA; d_call: NA; cdr3_nt: TGCAGTGCTAGGAGGGGGGTAACCGGGGAGCTGTTTTTT; cdr3_aa: CSARRGVTGELFF
v_call: TRBV24-1; j_call: TRBJ2-5; clone_size: NA; d_call: NA; cdr3_nt: TGTGCCACCAGTGATTCTCCAGGGGCGATAGGAGAGACCCAGTACTTC; cdr3_aa: CATSDSPGAIGETQYF